This T cell receptor (beta chain) is from a study of T cell responses to AZD1222 COVID-19 vaccine. Study-wide findings and caveats: A mostly white British donor set with more females was recruited, and clonal diversity was possibly underestimated. Only a handful of people who got AZD1222 tested seropositive at baseline.

Remarks on this clone: Its antigen is currently unknown.

The method was immunoSEQ multiplex PCR; TCRdb's version includes in-frame clones alone and lacks a portion of them. Of approximately 170,000 clones listed, around 93% are singletons. This TCR derives from an adult in good health. Sequences were derived from peripheral blood, sampled on day 0 of AZD1222 vaccination.

The CDR3: CASSPDRAWIHNEQFF. The CDR3 DNA is TGTGCCAGCAGCCCGGACAGGGCTTGGATCCACAATGAGCAGTTCTTC. The chain has TRBV7-9 and TRBJ2-1; TRBD1 matches at 8 bases. Germline V gene sequence: CDR1 SEHNR, CDR2 FQNEAQ (reference sequence). This CDR3 is 16 amino acids long. V was pared by 5 bases and J by 5 bases, with 11 bases of the junction left unmatched.